A single sample is the source of the 14 T cell receptor beta chains below, sequenced in a study of regulatory T cells in long-lasting Graves disease. Stated time point: newly diagnosed GD, antithyroid drugs for less than 3 months. Construction of the TCR library relied on RNA isolated from PBMCs. CDR3 regions were amplified by Arm-PCR using iRepertoire HTBI primers to build TCR beta libraries. TCRdb re-called the multiplex PCR reads through MiXCR, storing one row per CDR3 protein. The sample includes around 360,000 distinct CDR3 sequences, 15% to 20% seen only once; the top ten take 20% to 25%. The same data also contributed to another study, on T cells in Graves' hyperthyroidism and ophthalmopathy.

The sequenced sample was peripheral blood mononuclear cells (PBMCs), obtained at new diagnosis, from a patient treated with antithyroid drugs. These receptors were obtained from a young woman with Graves disease.

In the case of this clonotype: This clone may be a read error of a much larger clone one base away. The chain recombines TRBV20-1 with TRBJ2-1; 8 bases fit TRBD2. V shed 0 bases and J 7 bases; nucleotides not matched to a gene: 11. The CDR3 totals 16 residues. CDR1 is DFQATT, CDR2 SNEGSKA, per germline (reference sequence). The CDR3 nucleotides are TGCAGTGCTAGAGATGGGGCGGGAGGCCATACAAATGAGCAGTTCTTC. This codes for CSARDGAGGHTNEQFF.

The rearrangement uses TRBV19 and TRBJ2-7, with D tentatively TRBD1 (6 bases). The CDR3 loop spans 15 amino acids. Deletions cut 3 bases from V and 2 bases from J, with 14 bases between. Germline assignment: CDR1 LNHDA and CDR2 SQIVND (reference sequence). CDR3: CASSISGTPPYEQYF. The CDR3, as DNA: TGTGCCAGTAGTATCTCCGGGACACCACCCTACGAGCAGTACTTC.

This clonotype was detected only a few times. This sequence joins TRBV19 and TRBJ2-7; weak D call: TRBD2 (6 bases). The CDR3 is 16 amino acids. Trimming took 4 bases from V and 1 from J, leaving 17 bases between them. The V gene's germline CDR1 is LNHDA and CDR2 SQIVND (reference sequence). This chain's CDR3 is CASSKGSAGLSYEQYF. CDR3 DNA: TGTGCCAGTAGTAAGGGATCAGCGGGCCTTTCCTACGAGCAGTACTTC.

This chain uses TRBV20-1 with TRBJ2-7; D remains unclear. The V and J ends lost 3 bases and 7 bases respectively, with 7 bases between them. Germline CDR1 is DFQATT and CDR2 is SNEGSKA (reference sequence). The CDR3 loop spans 10 amino acids. Here the CDR3 reads CSASIGEQYF. CDR3 coding DNA: TGCAGTGCTAGTATAGGGGAGCAGTACTTC.

This clonotype was found a few times. The junction differs from germline at one of its ends, possibly a read error. This chain connects TRBV7-3 to TRBJ2-5; 11 nucleotides line up with TRBD2. The CDR3 contains 15 residues. Germline V gene data show CDR1 as SGHTA and CDR2 as FQGTGA. The CDR3 sequence: CASSLAGGTRESQYF. The CDR3 DNA sequence: TGTGCCAGCAGTCTAGCGGGGGGTACAAGAGAGTCCCAGTACTTC.

In the case of this clonotype: A read error is possible here, since a much larger clone lies one base away. The chain combines TRBV11-2 with TRBJ2-5; 8 bases are a match to TRBD2. In germline, CDR1 is SGHAT, CDR2 FQNNGV. The CDR3 extends over 16 amino acids. The trim removed 5 bases at V and 4 bases at J, leaving 12 bases unmatched. The CDR3 spells CASSQPKRGTRETQYF. For the CDR3, the DNA is TGTGCCAGCAGCCAACCTAAGCGGGGGACCCGAGAGACCCAGTACTTC.

This clonotype was seen more than once but under ten times. The V and J genes are TRBV20-1 and TRBJ2-2; unclear D gene. Trimming stripped 0 bases from V and 2 bases from J, with 10 bases between. Germline V gene data show CDR1 as DFQATT and CDR2 as SNEGSKA (reference sequence). The CDR3 spans 15 residues. As DNA, the CDR3 is TGCAGTGCTAGAGAAGGTAGCAGCAACACCGGGGAGCTGTTTTTT. Its protein is CSAREGSSNTGELFF.

This clonotype was found many times. The rearrangement uses TRBV3-1 and TRBJ2-7; D is possibly TRBD1 (6 bases). Germline CDR1 is LGHDT and CDR2 is YNNKEL (reference sequence). CDR3 size: 13 residues. The V end was cut by 4 bases, the J end by 2 bases, with 9 bases between. For the CDR3, the DNA is TGTGCCAGCAGCCTCGAGGGGGCCTACGAGCAGTACTTC. Protein: CASSLEGAYEQYF.

The table lists this clonotype with a few counts. This chain links TRBV12-3 or TRBV12-4 with TRBJ1-5, with TRBD1 matching 7 bases. This CDR3 is built from 16 residues. The V gene end was trimmed by 5 bases and the J gene end by 4 bases; junction bases not matched to a gene: 11. CDR3 DNA sequence: TGTGCCAGCAGTCGAGTCCCGGGACAGCTTAATCAGCCCCAGCATTTT. Translating it yields CASSRVPGQLNQPQHF.

The table lists this clonotype with many counts. The V and J genes are TRBV7-9 and TRBJ1-5; maybe TRBD1 (6 bases). Per the germline V gene, CDR1 is SEHNR and CDR2 is FQNEAQ (reference sequence). The CDR3 contains 13 residues. Trimming removed 5 bases at V and 4 bases at J, with 9 bases between. In DNA, the CDR3 is TGTGCCAGCAGCCTTACAGGGAATCAGCCCCAGCATTTT. The encoded protein is CASSLTGNQPQHF.

In the case of this clonotype: A much larger clone sits a single nucleotide away, making a read error possible. CDR3 bases: TGCAGTATCGGACAGGGGGCAACTAATGAAAAACTGTTTTTT. Its translation: CSIGQGATNEKLFF. The V and J genes are TRBV20-1 and TRBJ1-4, with 10 nucleotides matching TRBD1. The CDR3 consists of 14 residues. Germline CDR1 reads DFQATT; CDR2 reads SNEGSKA (reference sequence). The V gene end was trimmed by 8 bases and the J gene end by 0 bases; junction bases not matched to a gene: 3.

V usage is TRBV15 and J usage is TRBJ2-2; TRBD1 or TRBD2 may be the D gene (5 bases each). In germline, CDR1 is LNHNV, CDR2 YYDKDF (reference sequence). Trimming pared 8 bases from V and 3 bases from J, leaving 13 bases between. CDR3 length: 14 amino acids. The CDR3 DNA sequence: TGTGCCACCTGGGACGGAAGGGACACCGGGGAGCTGTTTTTT. It translates to CATWDGRDTGELFF. The entire variable domain, with the rest obtained from reference TRBV15 and TRBJ2-2, is as follows: DAMVIQNPRYQVTQFGKPVTLSCSQTLNHNVMYWYQQKSSQAPKLLFHYYDKDFNNEADTPDNFQSRRPNTSFCFLDIRSPGLGDTAMYLCATWDGRDTGELFFGEGSRLTVL.

This clonotype came up many times. This chain uses TRBV28 with TRBJ2-1, with 9 bases aligning to TRBD2. V lost 10 bases and J lost 5; bases outside the gene matches: 6. CDR1 and CDR2 (germline): MDHEN, SYDVKM. The CDR3 covers 13 residues. The CDR3 spells CATHSGSHNEQFF. The DNA of the CDR3 is TGTGCCACCCATAGCGGGAGTCACAATGAGCAGTTCTTC.

This clonotype was found many times. CDR3 bases: TGTGCCAGCAGCTCCCAATTGAACACTGAAGCTTTCTTT. Protein: CASSSQLNTEAFF. This sequence joins TRBV7-3 and TRBJ1-1; D remains ambiguous. V was clipped by 4 bases and J by 0 bases, with 6 bases between them. This CDR3 has 13 amino acids. Germline CDR1 is SGHTA and CDR2 is FQGTGA. Full variable domain (rest looked up from reference TRBV7-3 and TRBJ1-1): GAGVSQTPSNKVTEKGKYVELRCDPISGHTALYWYRQSLGQGPEFLIYFQGTGAADDSGLPNDRFFAVRPEGSVSTLKIQRTERGDSAVYLCASSSQLNTEAFFGQGTRLTVV.